The 28 T cell receptor beta chains below come from one sample, sequenced in a study of OX40 agonist ivuxolimab in advanced cancers. Using immunoSEQ multiplex PCR, the repertoire was profiled, and TCRdb retains in-frame clones only, with some absent. The repertoire holds roughly 80,000 clones, 90% seen once, with about 1.7% in the top ten. The source material was CD4+ or CD8+ T cells sorted from blood, sampled in a trial of the OX40 agonist ivuxolimab. The receptors were gathered from an adult with an advanced solid tumor such as melanoma, head and neck, liver or kidney cancer.

The rearrangement uses TRBV5-5 and TRBJ1-1; D may be TRBD1 (5 bases). Trimming removed 2 bases from V and 1 base from J, with 12 bases in between. This CDR3 contains 15 residues. The germline CDR1 and CDR2 sequences are SGHKS and YYEKEE (reference sequence). The CDR3 DNA reads TGTGCCAGCAGCTTCGGGGGAACCTGGAACACTGAAGCTTTCTTT. Protein: CASSFGGTWNTEAFF.

The chain has TRBV5-4 and TRBJ2-3; possible D gene TRBD2, 6 bases. The germline gives CDR1 SGHNT, CDR2 YYREEE (reference sequence). Trimming pared 4 bases from V and 5 bases from J, leaving 11 bases between. This CDR3 has 13 amino acids. The CDR3 region has the DNA TGTGCCAGCAGCCGGGACTCCTTAGATACGCAGTATTTT. Translation gives CASSRDSLDTQYF.

J is TRBJ1-1 and V is TRBV7-2; 9 bases map to TRBD1. The CDR3 extends over 14 amino acids. Germline V gene lookup returns CDR1 SGHTA and CDR2 FQGNSA. V was clipped by 5 bases and J by 6 bases; unmatched bases: 7. The CDR3 DNA sequence: TGTGCCAGCAGCATCGGGACAGGGTTTCCTGAAGCTTTCTTT. Protein sequence: CASSIGTGFPEAFF.

CDR3 nucleotide sequence: TGTGCCAGCAGCCCCCCTTGGCGGGGGAAAGGGGAGCAGTACTTC. This codes for CASSPPWRGKGEQYF. The chain recombines TRBV6-5 with TRBJ2-7; 7 bases match TRBD2. V dropped 6 bases and J dropped 7; count of bases not matched to a gene: 15. Germline-derived CDR1 and CDR2 are MNHEY and SVGAGI. The length of the CDR3 is 15 residues.

V is TRBV7-2 and J is TRBJ1-1; D is unclear. With 1 base removed from V and 3 bases from J, the gap between germline ends came to 6 bases. The CDR3 sequence is 13 residues long. Germline CDR1 is SGHTA and CDR2 is FQGNSA. In nucleotides, the CDR3 is TGTGCCAGCAGCTTAGGCGGGGACACTGAAGCTTTCTTT. It yields the protein CASSLGGDTEAFF.

V is TRBV7-8 and J is TRBJ1-1; TRBD1 is a possible D gene (5 bases). Trimming removed 5 bases from V and 4 bases from J, with 14 bases in between. The CDR3 sequence is 14 residues long. The germline V gene encodes CDR1 SGHVS and CDR2 FQNEAQ. CDR3 residues: CASSPNTGSTEAFF. In DNA, the CDR3 is TGTGCCAGCAGCCCTAATACAGGTTCCACTGAAGCTTTCTTT.

This clone is a singleton in its sample. This sequence joins TRBV7-6 and TRBJ2-5, with TRBD2 identical over 7 bases. Per germline, CDR1 SGHVS and CDR2 FNYEAQ. The junction had 22 bases not matched to a gene; V was cut back by 1 base and J by 5 bases. The CDR3 extends over 20 amino acids. The CDR3 DNA reads TGTGCCAGCAGCTTAGGATTTAGGGTAACAGGACTAGAGGTATCGGAGACCCAGTACTTC. This codes for CASSLGFRVTGLEVSETQYF.

V and J are TRBV9 and TRBJ2-1, with D uncertain. V lost 6 bases and J 4 bases, leaving 5 bases between the germline ends. CDR3 length: 11 amino acids. Germline-derived CDR1 and CDR2 are SGDLS and YYNGEE. The CDR3 region is CASTSYNEQFF. The CDR3 DNA is TGTGCCAGCACCAGTTACAATGAGCAGTTCTTC.

The V gene is TRBV9, the J gene TRBJ1-1, with D hard to call. The V gene lost 0 bases and the J gene lost 1 base, with 7 bases spanning the gap. The CDR3 sequence is 14 residues long. CDR1 SGDLS and CDR2 YYNGEE come from the germline V gene. CDR3 DNA: TGTGCCAGCAGCGTAGGTCCAGAGAACACTGAAGCTTTCTTT. Encoded protein: CASSVGPENTEAFF.

The chain employs TRBV7-9 and TRBJ2-7; 8 positions match TRBD1. The length of the CDR3 is 14 residues. With V trimmed by 3 bases and J by 3 bases, 4 bases remained unmatched. CDR1 is SEHNR, CDR2 FQNEAQ, per germline (reference sequence). The CDR3 region is CASSFGQGYYEQYF. As DNA, the CDR3 is TGTGCCAGCAGCTTTGGACAGGGATACTACGAGCAGTACTTC.

This sequence joins TRBV12-5 and TRBJ2-7, with D possibly being TRBD2 (5 bases). The CDR3 is made up of 14 amino acids. The germline V gene has CDR1 LGHNT and CDR2 FRNRAP. V lost 6 bases and J 3 bases, leaving 15 bases between the germline ends. CDR3 in DNA: TGTGCTAGTGGGGACTTAGGAACCCTCTACGAGCAGTACTTC. This codes for CASGDLGTLYEQYF.

CDR3: CASSLPDPQPGTQYF. CDR3 DNA: TGTGCCAGCAGCCTCCCGGACCCGCAGCCAGGAACGCAGTATTTT. This rearrangement joins TRBV2 to TRBJ2-3; D unclear. V lost 6 bases and J 9 bases, leaving 22 bases between the germline ends. The germline gives CDR1 SNHLY, CDR2 FYNNEI. CDR3 length: 15 residues.

The J gene is TRBJ2-4, the V gene TRBV6-1; TRBD1 matches 10 bases. The CDR3 covers 19 residues. V shed 1 base, J shed 0 bases, and the junction held 9 bases outside the gene matches. The germline V gene has CDR1 MNHNS and CDR2 SASEGT. The CDR3 reads CASSEDGTGATVAKNIQYF. The CDR3 DNA reads as TGTGCCAGCAGTGAAGACGGGACAGGGGCGACGGTAGCCAAAAACATTCAGTACTTC.

This clone was seen only once. This chain's CDR3 is CASSDILGLGQPQHF. Written as DNA, the CDR3 is TGTGCCAGCAGTGACATCCTGGGATTGGGCCAGCCCCAGCATTTT. The chain joins TRBV6-1 to TRBJ1-5, with D unresolved. CDR1 is MNHNS and CDR2 is SASEGT in the germline V gene. This CDR3 contains 15 residues. Trimming left V 3 bases short and J 7 bases short, with 16 bases between.

V usage is TRBV19 and J usage is TRBJ1-4, with unresolved D. This CDR3 is built from 14 residues. From germline, CDR1 is LNHDA and CDR2 SQIVND (reference sequence). The ends were cut back, 6 bases at V and 0 bases at J, with 8 bases in the middle. CDR3 in DNA: TGTGCCAGTAGCAATGACGCAACTAATGAAAAACTGTTTTTT. Protein sequence: CASSNDATNEKLFF.

The V gene is TRBV11-1, the J gene TRBJ2-1, with D possibly matching TRBD1 (5 bases). The germline CDR1 and CDR2 sequences are SGHAT and FQDESV (reference sequence). Trimming left V 1 base short and J 9 bases short, with 10 bases between. The CDR3 runs 13 residues. CDR3 nucleotides: TGTGCCAGCAGCTTAGATAGCAGGGCTGAGCAGTTCTTC. This translates into CASSLDSRAEQFF.

V usage is TRBV19 and J usage is TRBJ2-3; D is undetermined. V lost 0 bases, J lost 1 base, and 5 bases lay in between. Per the germline V gene, CDR1 is LNHDA and CDR2 is SQIVND (reference sequence). The CDR3 extends over 14 amino acids. The CDR3 sequence: CASSIDPRTDTQYF. The DNA for the CDR3 is TGTGCCAGTAGTATAGATCCCCGCACAGATACGCAGTATTTT.

In regard to this clone: Different DNA sequences within this sample yield the same CDR3. The gene calls are TRBV5-1 and TRBJ2-5; tentatively, D is TRBD2 (5 bases). The CDR3 sequence is 13 residues long. Germline assignment: CDR1 SGHRS and CDR2 YFSETQ. V was trimmed by 7 bases and J by 1 base, leaving 11 bases between them. The chain's CDR3 is CASSSGIQETQYF. The CDR3 nucleotides read TGCGCCAGCTCGAGCGGTATCCAAGAGACCCAGTACTTC.

This clone was observed a single time. This rearrangement joins TRBV5-1 to TRBJ2-2; 8 nucleotides match TRBD2. The CDR3 covers 17 residues. Germline CDR1 and CDR2: SGHRS and YFSETQ. V shed 2 bases and J 4 bases; nucleotides not matched to a gene: 10. The CDR3 loop reads CASSFSGGTGSTGELFF. The DNA for the CDR3 is TGCGCCAGCAGCTTCTCGGGGGGGACCGGCTCCACCGGGGAGCTGTTTTTT. The full variable domain, its missing parts supplied by reference TRBV5-1 and TRBJ2-2, is KAGVTQTPRYLIKTRGQQVTLSCSPISGHRSVSWYQQTPGQGLQFLFEYFSETQRNKGNFPGRFSGRQFSNSRSEMNVSTLELGDSALYLCASSFSGGTGSTGELFFGEGSRLTVL.

This chain connects TRBV11-2 to TRBJ1-1; TRBD1 agrees at 7 bases. The CDR3 covers 14 residues. Germline loops: CDR1 SGHAT, CDR2 FQNNGV. J was trimmed by 1 base and V by 5 bases; bases with no gene match: 4. The CDR3 nucleotides read TGTGCCAGCAGCGTGACAGGGTCGAACACTGAAGCTTTCTTT. Its translation is CASSVTGSNTEAFF. Together with reference TRBV11-2 and TRBJ1-1, the CDR3 gives the full variable domain: EAGVAQSPRYKIIEKRQSVAFWCNPISGHATLYWYQQILGQGPKLLIQFQNNGVVDDSQLPKDRFSAERLKGVDSTLKIQPAKLEDSAVYLCASSVTGSNTEAFFGQGTRLTVV.

This rearrangement joins TRBV6-5 to TRBJ1-1; the match to TRBD1 covers 7 bases. The germline V gene has CDR1 MNHEY and CDR2 SVGAGI. Trimming removed 4 bases from V and 0 bases from J; junction bases left unmatched: 5. This CDR3 spans 15 amino acids. CDR3 loop: CASSSQGVMNTEAFF. For the CDR3, the DNA is TGTGCCAGCAGTTCCCAGGGGGTTATGAACACTGAAGCTTTCTTT.

J is TRBJ2-1 and V is TRBV4-3; 7 bases are shared with TRBD2. The CDR3 extends over 16 amino acids. Germline V gene lookup returns CDR1 LGHNA and CDR2 YSLEER. With V trimmed by 5 bases and J by 0 bases, 7 bases remained unmatched. The CDR3 here is CASSGKRGLSYNEQFF. DNA of the CDR3: TGCGCCAGCAGCGGAAAGCGGGGTCTCTCCTACAATGAGCAGTTCTTC.

The chain combines TRBV14 with TRBJ2-4; TRBD2 aligns across 9 bases. Germline V gives CDR1 SGHDN, CDR2 FVKESK. This CDR3 has 19 amino acids. The V gene end was trimmed by 1 base and the J gene end by 2 bases; junction bases not matched to a gene: 12. CDR3 DNA sequence: TGTGCCAGCAGCCAAGGAGGCGGGGGGGCCGAAGGTTCCAAAAACATTCAGTACTTC. Translation: CASSQGGGGAEGSKNIQYF.

In the case of this clone: An end of the junction differs from the germline gene, which may be a read error. The chain employs TRBV9 and TRBJ2-4, with 7 bases that match TRBD2. This CDR3 spans 16 amino acids. The germline CDR1 and CDR2 sequences are SGDLS and YYNGEE. The CDR3 DNA reads as TGTGCCAGAAGCGTAGCGGGCTCGGGCACGGCAAACATTCAGTACTTC. Translated: CARSVAGSGTANIQYF.

This clone has just one count. CDR3 in DNA: TGTGCCAGCAGCTTCACCGGGACATCATGGAACTATGGCTACACCTTC. This sequence encodes CASSFTGTSWNYGYTF. The V gene is TRBV7-2, the J gene TRBJ1-2; possible D gene TRBD1, 6 bases. V was pared by 3 bases and J by 2 bases, with 16 bases between. The CDR3 is 16 residues long. Germline V gene data show CDR1 as SGHTA and CDR2 as FQGNSA.

CDR3 amino acids: CASSPRTGSYEQYF. CDR3 DNA: TGTGCCAGCTCACCTAGGACAGGGTCCTACGAGCAGTACTTC. The rearrangement links TRBV18 to TRBJ2-7; TRBD1 matches at 8 bases. Germline CDR1 KGHSH, CDR2 LQKENI. J lost 1 base, V lost 3 bases, and 2 bases had no gene match. The CDR3 covers 14 residues.

The gene calls are TRBV18 and TRBJ2-2, with 7 bases identical to TRBD1. The germline gives CDR1 KGHSH, CDR2 LQKENI. V shed 2 bases and J 6 bases; nucleotides not matched to a gene: 9. The length of the CDR3 is 16 residues. In DNA form, the CDR3 reads TGTGCCAGCTCACCAAAGGGACAGTCGTTCCCCGGGGAGCTGTTTTTT. Its protein product is CASSPKGQSFPGELFF.

The V and J genes are TRBV4-2 and TRBJ2-1, with D possibly being TRBD1 or TRBD2 (5 bases each). The V end was cut by 3 bases, the J end by 5 bases, with 14 bases between. The CDR3 runs 15 residues. Germline assignment: CDR1 LGHNA and CDR2 YNFKEQ. The CDR3 bases are TGTGCCAGCAGCCAGGAGGTAAGGGACGACAATGAGCAGTTCTTC. It specifies CASSQEVRDDNEQFF.